One and the same sample provided the 4 T cell receptor beta chains below, sequenced in a study of regulatory and conventional T cells in RAG deficiency. TCRdb's copy holds only in-frame clones and misses some; the assay was immunoSEQ multiplex PCR. The sample records about 9,400 clones, around 92% being singletons. Blood CD4+ CD25-high CD127-low regulatory T cells supplied the genomic DNA template. These data are also associated with another study on regulatory T cells. That study adds: The PCR used 52 TRBV and 13 TRBJ primers.

Sequencing was done on a sample of Tregs sorted from blood. These receptors came from a human donor in good health.

There are a few counts of this clone. The chain recombines TRBV5-1 with TRBJ2-2; 13 nucleotides match TRBD2. The V segment lost 8 bases and the J segment 6 bases; nucleotides outside the gene matches: 1. The CDR3 is made up of 13 amino acids. The germline CDR1 and CDR2 sequences are SGHRS and YFSETQ. CDR3 sequence reads: CASGLAGAGELFF. The CDR3 DNA is TGCGCCAGTGGACTAGCGGGAGCCGGGGAGCTGTTTTTT.

The sample holds one count of this clone. CDR3 sequence reads: CASSLDFEQYF. In DNA form, the CDR3 reads TGTGCCAGCAGCTTAGATTTCGAGCAGTACTTC. The rearrangement uses TRBV11-2 and TRBJ2-7; no clear D gene. The CDR3 is 11 residues long. The V gene lost 0 bases and the J gene lost 6 bases, with 3 bases spanning the gap. Germline V gives CDR1 SGHAT, CDR2 FQNNGV.

The CDR3, as DNA: TGTGCCAGCACCCGGGATTGGACAGGCACCTTCTCTGGGGCCAACGTCCTGACTTTC. Its translation: CASTRDWTGTFSGANVLTF. This chain joins TRBV9 and TRBJ2-6; 7 bases align to TRBD1. Germline CDR1 is SGDLS and CDR2 is YYNGEE. Unmatched junction bases numbered 15, after V lost 6 bases and J lost 0 bases. This CDR3 is built from 19 residues.

The chain has TRBV6-6 and TRBJ1-2; TRBD1 might be the D (6 bases). Trimming stripped 6 bases from V and 10 bases from J, with 15 bases between. The CDR3 is made up of 12 amino acids. Germline V CDR1 and CDR2: MNHNY, SVGAGI (reference sequence). The CDR3 sequence is CASRRSGQYYTF. The CDR3 DNA sequence: TGTGCCAGCAGGCGCTCGGGACAATACTACACCTTC.